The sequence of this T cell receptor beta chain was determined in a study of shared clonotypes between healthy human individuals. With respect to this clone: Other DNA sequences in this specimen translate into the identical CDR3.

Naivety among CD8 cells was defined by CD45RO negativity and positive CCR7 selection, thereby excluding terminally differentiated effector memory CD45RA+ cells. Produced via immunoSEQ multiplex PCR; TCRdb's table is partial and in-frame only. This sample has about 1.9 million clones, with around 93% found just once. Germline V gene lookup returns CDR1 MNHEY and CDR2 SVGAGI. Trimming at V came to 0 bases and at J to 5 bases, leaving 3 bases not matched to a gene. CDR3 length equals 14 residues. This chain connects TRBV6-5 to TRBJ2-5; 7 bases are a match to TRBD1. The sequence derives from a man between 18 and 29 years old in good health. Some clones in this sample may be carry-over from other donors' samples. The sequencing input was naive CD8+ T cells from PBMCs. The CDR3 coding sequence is TGTGCCAGCAGTTACTCTCGGACAGGCGAGACCCAGTACTTC. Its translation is CASSYSRTGETQYF.